This T cell receptor beta chain comes out of a study of blood T cell repertoires in COVID-19. Here immunoSEQ multiplex PCR was the method, and the copy in TCRdb shows in-frame clones only, minus some. The table has about 130,000 clones, roughly four fifths seen once. The CDR3 runs to 16 residues. Trimming cost V 5 bases and J 1 base; bases outside gene matches: 8. Germline V gives CDR1 SGHNT, CDR2 YENEEA. This chain uses TRBV11-3 with TRBJ2-5, with 9 bases matching TRBD2. The sample taken for sequencing was peripheral blood. This clonotype originated in a man in his thirties or forties with COVID-19, enrolled during active disease. The CDR3 here is CASSPQLAGGQETQYF. CDR3 sequence (DNA): TGTGCCAGCAGCCCTCAACTAGCGGGCGGCCAAGAGACCCAGTACTTC.